This TCR beta chain comes out of a study of OX40 agonist ivuxolimab in advanced cancers. Overall study results and limits: Among T cells, CD8+ cells averaged more expanded clones than CD4+ cells.

Enrollment shut out patients with autoimmune disease history or systemic immunosuppression. Using immunoSEQ multiplex PCR, the repertoire was profiled, and TCRdb retains in-frame clones only, with some absent. The sample holds 57,000 or so clones; about 88% are singletons and the top ten take around 3.6%. A few counts support this clone. What it binds is not known. Source: CD4+ or CD8+ T cells sorted from blood, taken in a trial of the OX40 agonist ivuxolimab. The receptor's source is an adult with an advanced solid tumor such as melanoma, head and neck, liver or kidney cancer.

The CDR3 nucleotides read TGTGCCAGCTCACGCCGCGGGCAGGGGGGCTACAATGAGCAGTTCTTC. Protein sequence: CASSRRGQGGYNEQFF. The chain is built from TRBV18 and TRBJ2-1; D may be TRBD1 (7 bases). V shed 4 bases and J shed 3 bases, with 16 bases lying between them. This CDR3 has 16 amino acids. Germline CDR1 KGHSH, CDR2 LQKENI.